This T cell receptor beta chain was sequenced in a study of blood T cell repertoires in COVID-19. Study as a whole: Some COVID-19 samples were acute and others convalescent; all came from the United States, Italy and Spain. PBMCs, B-cell-depleted T cells, or T cells were the source of the cDNA or gDNA that made up the material.

This clone was seen only a few times. Under the authors' procedure: The authors estimated nucleated cell counts from reference gene primer amplification. Produced via immunoSEQ multiplex PCR; TCRdb's table is partial and in-frame only. D and trimming come from the DNA, and the V and J calls and clone size come from that table. The sample has 110,000 to 150,000 clones; about 87% are singletons. The V gene end was trimmed by 3 bases and the J gene end by 0 bases; junction bases not matched to a gene: 5. Germline-derived CDR1 and CDR2 are LNHDA and SQIVND (reference sequence). CDR3 length: 17 amino acids.

The specimen sequenced was peripheral blood. The chain uses TRBV19 and TRBJ2-6, with 7 bases aligning to TRBD1. The receptor's source is a human donor in a cohort sampled during active COVID-19. CDR3 in amino acids: CASSIGRGSSGANVLTF. The CDR3 DNA reads as TGTGCCAGTAGTATCGGCAGGGGGAGCTCTGGGGCCAACGTCCTGACTTTC. Supplemented by reference TRBV19 and TRBJ2-6, the full variable domain reads DGGITQSPKYLFRKEGQNVTLSCEQNLNHDAMYWYRQDPGQGLRLIYYSQIVNDFQKGDIAEGYSVSREKKESFPLTVTSAQKNPTAFYLCASSIGRGSSGANVLTFGAGSRLTVL.